This T cell receptor (beta chain) emerged from a study of T cell changes during pregnancy in multiple sclerosis. Germline assignment: CDR1 MRHNA and CDR2 SNTAGT. The CDR3 length is 13 residues. V was cut by 10 bases and J by 5 bases, with 15 bases left in between. Profiled with immunoSEQ multiplex PCR; TCRdb holds only in-frame clones, not every one. This table has 50,000 or so clones, around 95% appearing once. The sample in question was CD8+ T cells from peripheral blood mononuclear cells, obtained after pregnancy. The V call is TRBV6-4, the J call TRBJ2-1, with D possibly matching TRBD2 (6 bases). The clonotype originates from a female donor with multiple sclerosis, enrolled in a pregnancy study. CDR3 in DNA: TGTGCCACCGGAGGGGAAGCCCACAATGAGCAGTTCTTC. This codes for CATGGEAHNEQFF.